The rows below give T cell receptor beta chains drawn from one sample of a study of T-cell memory formation after mild COVID-19. MiXCR, run by TCRdb on the 5' RACE reads, gives a single entry per CDR3 protein. Of nearly 250,000 distinct CDR3 sequences in the sample, roughly 14% were seen once. Sequencing was done on a sample of PBMCs or a T cell subset sorted from them (not recorded which). The origin of the receptors is an adult woman who had mild COVID-19 (a few samples of this study predate the infection). Cell type and time point are not known. Each CDR3 is given with its conserved first and last residue. D genes are given only for firm matches. Not all rows give a size; the values are once, few, many and, for expanded clones, a class.

D gene | clone size | J gene | V gene | CDR3 protein | CDR3 DNA
TRBD2 | NA | TRBJ2-3 | TRBV12-3/TRBV12-4 | CASSKRGGRTDTQYF | TGTGCCAGCAGCAAGCGGGGGGGCCGTACAGATACGCAGTATTTT
NA | few | TRBJ1-5 | TRBV5-6 | CASSLGSHNQPQHF | TGTGCCAGCAGCTTGGGTAGCCACAATCAGCCCCAGCATTTT
TRBD2 | few | TRBJ2-2 | TRBV4-3 | CASMLAGGTGELFF | TGCGCCAGCATGTTAGCGGGAGGGACCGGGGAGCTGTTTTTT
NA | few | TRBJ1-1 | TRBV2 | CASSVGTTAFF | TGTGCAAGCAGTGTAGGGACAACAGCTTTCTTT
TRBD2 | many | TRBJ2-7 | TRBV25-1 | CASSAGTSGSYEQYF | TGTGCCAGCAGCGCCGGGACTAGCGGGAGCTACGAGCAGTACTTC
TRBD2 | NA | TRBJ2-3 | TRBV12-3/TRBV12-4 | CASSRGLAGGTDTQYF | TGTGCCAGCAGCAGAGGACTAGCGGGAGGAACAGATACGCAGTATTTT
TRBD1 | NA | TRBJ1-1 | TRBV5-5 | CASRGTGTGNTEAFF | TGTGCCAGCAGGGGAACCGGGACAGGGAACACTGAAGCTTTCTTT
NA | NA | TRBJ2-3 | TRBV7-2 | CASSLLAPARGTDTQYF | TGTGCCAGCAGCCTGCTCGCCCCCGCACGGGGCACAGATACGCAGTATTTT
NA | few | TRBJ1-2 | TRBV5-1 | CASRAGTRNYGYTF | TGCGCCAGCAGGGCCGGGACACGGAACTATGGCTACACCTTC
NA | NA | TRBJ2-7 | TRBV20-1 | CSVLGRVHEQYF | TGCAGTGTCTTGGGACGAGTCCACGAGCAGTACTTC
NA | NA | TRBJ2-7 | TRBV7-7 | CASSPSASGQGEQYF | TGTGCCAGCAGCCCCTCCGCCAGTGGCCAGGGGGAGCAGTACTTC
NA | few | TRBJ1-1 | TRBV5-1 | CASSLYRVMNTEAFF | TGCGCCAGCAGCTTATACAGGGTCATGAACACTGAAGCTTTCTTT
TRBD1 | few | TRBJ1-1 | TRBV6-5 | CASSTRVGDSNEAFF | TGTGCCAGCAGTACCCGGGTCGGGGACAGCAATGAAGCTTTCTTT
NA | NA | TRBJ2-7 | TRBV20-1 | CSASGDGYEQYF | TGCAGTGCTAGTGGGGACGGCTACGAGCAGTACTTC
TRBD2 | NA | TRBJ2-5 | TRBV2 | CASSPPRLAVQETQYF | TGTGCCAGCAGCCCACCCAGACTAGCGGTCCAAGAGACCCAGTACTTC
NA | few | TRBJ1-4 | TRBV29-1 | CSVSGGTGRNEKLFF | TGCAGCGTTTCCGGGGGGACCGGCCGTAATGAAAAACTGTTTTTT
TRBD2 | many | TRBJ2-1 | TRBV6-5 | CASSYYLVASGSSEQFF | TGTGCCAGCAGTTACTATTTAGTAGCTAGCGGGAGCAGTGAGCAGTTCTTC
NA | NA | TRBJ2-2 | TRBV5-6 | CASGLAGAGSGELFF | TGTGCCAGCGGCCTAGCAGGGGCCGGCTCCGGGGAGCTGTTTTTT
NA | NA | TRBJ2-3 | TRBV5-1 | CASSQLSDWTDTQYF | TGCGCCAGCAGTCAGCTTAGCGATTGGACAGATACGCAGTATTTT
NA | NA | TRBJ2-3 | TRBV5-1 | CASSLAQGSTDTQYF | TGCGCCAGCAGCTTGGCCCAGGGGAGCACAGATACGCAGTATTTT
NA | NA | TRBJ2-3 | TRBV5-1 | CASSVGIGTDTQYF | TGCGCCAGCAGCGTAGGTATAGGCACAGATACGCAGTATTTT
TRBD2 | few | TRBJ2-7 | TRBV6-4 | CASSDSSGRDSYEQYF | TGTGCCAGCAGTGACTCGAGCGGGAGGGATTCCTACGAGCAGTACTTC
NA | few | TRBJ1-2 | TRBV3-1 | CASSQDRGGYGYTF | TGTGCCAGCAGCCAAGACAGGGGAGGCTATGGCTACACCTTC
NA | NA | TRBJ2-1 | TRBV7-9 | CASSRALQGIVEQFF | TGTGCCAGCAGCCGTGCGCTCCAGGGAATTGTCGAGCAGTTCTTC
NA | few | TRBJ1-6 | TRBV5-1 | CASSLDRGAVLHF | TGCGCCAGCAGCTTGGATAGGGGAGCGGTCCTCCACTTT
TRBD1 | NA | TRBJ1-5 | TRBV18 | CASSPGGPGNQPQHF | TGTGCCAGCTCCCCAGGGGGCCCGGGCAATCAGCCCCAGCATTTT
NA | few | TRBJ2-5 | TRBV29-1 | CSVPLNNGETQYF | TGCAGCGTCCCTCTGAACAACGGGGAGACCCAGTACTTC
NA | few | TRBJ2-3 | TRBV27 | CASSLISTDTQYF | TGTGCCAGCAGTTTAATCAGCACAGATACGCAGTATTTT
NA | NA | TRBJ2-1 | TRBV15 | CATSRDNQAQFF | TGTGCCACCAGCAGAGATAATCAAGCGCAGTTCTTC
NA | few | TRBJ2-2 | TRBV7-7 | CASSLSGQAVGGELFF | TGTGCCAGCAGCTTATCAGGACAAGCTGTGGGCGGGGAGCTGTTTTTT
NA | few | TRBJ2-1 | TRBV5-5 | CASSLEIGNYNEQFF | TGTGCCAGCAGCTTGGAGATAGGGAACTACAATGAGCAGTTCTTC
NA | few | TRBJ2-3 | TRBV9 | CASSVGQHPDTQYF | TGTGCCAGCAGCGTAGGCCAGCACCCAGATACGCAGTATTTT
NA | few | TRBJ1-2 | TRBV12-3/TRBV12-4 | CASSSALDNKGYTF | TGTGCCAGCAGTTCCGCCCTCGACAATAAAGGCTACACCTTC
NA | NA | TRBJ2-3 | TRBV3-1 | CASSHDGGVTTDTQYF | TGTGCCAGCAGCCATGACGGGGGAGTTACCACAGATACGCAGTATTTT
TRBD2 | NA | TRBJ2-1 | TRBV29-1 | CSATSGGPYNEQFF | TGCAGCGCGACTAGCGGGGGGCCTTACAATGAGCAGTTCTTC